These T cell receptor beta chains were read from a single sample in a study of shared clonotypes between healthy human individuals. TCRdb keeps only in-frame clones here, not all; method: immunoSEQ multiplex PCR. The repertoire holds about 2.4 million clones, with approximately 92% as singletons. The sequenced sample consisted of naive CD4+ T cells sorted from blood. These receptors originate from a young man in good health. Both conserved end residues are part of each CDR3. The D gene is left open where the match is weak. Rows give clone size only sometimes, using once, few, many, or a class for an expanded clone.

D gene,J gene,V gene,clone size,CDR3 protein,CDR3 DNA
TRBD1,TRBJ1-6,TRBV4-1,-,CASSRGQGASYNSPLHF,TGCGCCAGCAGCCGGGGACAGGGGGCTAGCTATAATTCACCCCTCCACTTT
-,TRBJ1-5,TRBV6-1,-,CASSELQGGGNSNQPQHF,TGTGCCAGCAGTGAATTACAGGGAGGGGGGAATAGCAATCAGCCCCAGCATTTT
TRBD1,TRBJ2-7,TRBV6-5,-,CASSFGQGYYEQYF,TGTGCCAGCAGTTTTGGACAGGGGTACTACGAGCAGTACTTC
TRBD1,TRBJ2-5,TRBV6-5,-,CASSYGGQAEETQYF,TGTGCCAGCAGTTACGGGGGACAGGCTGAAGAGACCCAGTACTTC
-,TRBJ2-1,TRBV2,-,CASSESRFSYNEQFF,TGTGCCAGCAGTGAGAGTCGGTTCTCCTACAATGAGCAGTTCTTC
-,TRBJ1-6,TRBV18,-,CASSLQGYNSPLHF,TGTGCCAGCTCACTACAGGGATATAATTCACCCCTCCACTTT
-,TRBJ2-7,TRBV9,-,CASSVSEGGPYEQYF,TGTGCCAGCAGCGTCTCGGAGGGGGGCCCCTACGAGCAGTACTTC
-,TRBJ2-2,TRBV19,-,CASSIGTLVTGELFF,TGTGCCAGTAGTATCGGGACTTTAGTCACCGGGGAGCTGTTTTTT
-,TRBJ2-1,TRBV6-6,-,CASSYQGPPGYNEQFF,TGTGCCAGCAGTTATCAAGGGCCTCCGGGATACAATGAGCAGTTCTTC
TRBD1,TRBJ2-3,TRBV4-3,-,CASSQATGDTDTQYF,TGCGCCAGCAGCCAAGCGACAGGGGACACAGATACGCAGTATTTT
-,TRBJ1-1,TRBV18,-,CASSPLGNMNTEAFF,TGTGCCAGCTCACCATTAGGAAACATGAACACTGAAGCTTTCTTT
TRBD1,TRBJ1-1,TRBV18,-,CASSPPGQTMNTEAFF,TGTGCCAGCTCACCACCGGGACAGACTATGAACACTGAAGCTTTCTTT
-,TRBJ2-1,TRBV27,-,CASKWDKIFSEQFF,TGTGCCAGCAAATGGGACAAGATTTTCAGTGAGCAGTTCTTC
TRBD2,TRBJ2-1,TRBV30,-,CAWSVGLAGYNEQFF,TGTGCCTGGAGTGTTGGACTAGCGGGCTACAATGAGCAGTTCTTC
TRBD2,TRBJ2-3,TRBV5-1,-,CASSLGGRAVDTQYF,TGCGCCAGCAGCTTGGGCGGGAGGGCGGTAGATACGCAGTATTTT
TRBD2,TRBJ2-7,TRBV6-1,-,CASSETGTSGYEQYF,TGTGCCAGCAGTGAAACCGGGACTAGCGGGTACGAGCAGTACTTC
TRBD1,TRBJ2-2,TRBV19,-,CASSTRNDRALANTGELFF,TGTGCCAGTAGCACCCGAAACGACAGGGCACTAGCGAACACCGGGGAGCTGTTTTTT
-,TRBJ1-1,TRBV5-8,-,CASSIATEAFF,TGTGCCAGCAGCATAGCTACTGAAGCTTTCTTT
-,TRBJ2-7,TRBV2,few,CASSETYEQYF,TGTGCCAGCAGTGAAACTTACGAGCAGTACTTC
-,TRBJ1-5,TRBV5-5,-,CASSHDSYYQPQHF,TGTGCCAGCAGCCATGACAGCTACTATCAGCCCCAGCATTTT
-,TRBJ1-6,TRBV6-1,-,CASGNNSPLHF,TGTGCCAGCGGAAATAATTCACCCCTCCACTTT
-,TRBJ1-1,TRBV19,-,CASSIYAAGVATEAFF,TGTGCCAGTAGTATATACGCGGCAGGGGTAGCCACTGAAGCTTTCTTT
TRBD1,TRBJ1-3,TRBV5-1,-,CASSFATGAGNTIYF,TGCGCCAGCAGCTTCGCGACAGGGGCTGGAAACACCATATATTTT
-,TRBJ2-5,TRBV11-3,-,CASSIGVQETQYF,TGTGCCAGCAGCATAGGGGTCCAAGAGACCCAGTACTTC
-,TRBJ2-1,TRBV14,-,CASSQEWSISSYNEQFF,TGTGCCAGCAGCCAAGAATGGAGTATTAGCTCCTACAATGAGCAGTTCTTC
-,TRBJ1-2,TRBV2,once,CASRESAGDNYGYTF,TGTGCCAGCAGGGAATCCGCGGGCGACAACTATGGCTACACCTTC
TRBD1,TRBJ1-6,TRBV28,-,CASSLRDRPLHF,TGTGCCAGCAGTTTAAGGGACAGACCCCTCCACTTT
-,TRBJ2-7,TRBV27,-,CASSSGLLSGQYF,TGTGCCAGCAGTTCGGGACTTCTTTCGGGGCAGTACTTC
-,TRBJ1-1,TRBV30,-,CAWRGSGVFTEAFF,TGTGCCTGGAGAGGTTCAGGGGTTTTCACTGAAGCTTTCTTT
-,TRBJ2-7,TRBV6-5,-,CASSRLEGGEQYF,TGTGCCAGCAGCCGTTTGGAGGGGGGCGAGCAGTACTTC
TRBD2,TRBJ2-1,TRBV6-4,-,CASSPGTSVYNEQFF,TGTGCCAGCAGCCCCGGGACTAGCGTTTACAATGAGCAGTTCTTC
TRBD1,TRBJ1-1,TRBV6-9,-,CASREGQGDTEAFF,TGTGCCAGCAGGGAGGGACAGGGAGACACTGAAGCTTTCTTT
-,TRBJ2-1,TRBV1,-,CTSSRGGRASEQFF,TGCACCAGCAGCCGGGGCGGGAGGGCCAGTGAGCAGTTCTTC
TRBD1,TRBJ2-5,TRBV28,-,CASTGTARETQYF,TGTGCCAGCACCGGGACAGCTCGAGAGACCCAGTACTTC
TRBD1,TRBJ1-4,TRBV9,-,CASSVGQGAIEKLFF,TGTGCCAGCAGCGTAGGGCAGGGGGCGATAGAAAAACTGTTTTTT
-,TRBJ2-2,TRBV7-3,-,CASSLAYTGELFF,TGTGCCAGCAGCTTAGCATACACCGGGGAGCTGTTTTTT
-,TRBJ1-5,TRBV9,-,CASGRDQPQHF,TGTGCCAGCGGAAGAGATCAGCCCCAGCATTTT